The 4 T cell receptor beta chains reported below all come from one sample, sequenced in a study of OX40 agonist ivuxolimab in advanced cancers. Library preparation used the immunoSEQ multiplex PCR assay. Not all clones reach the TCRdb copy of this immuneACCESS table, which keeps in-frame sequences only. Checked studies attribute under half of the gap to unresolved V genes and leave the rest unexplained. This sample lists about 59,000 clones; 87% were detected once. Together, the top ten hold approximately 0.39% of the sample. Material: CD4+ or CD8+ T cells sorted from blood, obtained in a trial of the OX40 agonist ivuxolimab. These receptors came from an adult with an advanced solid tumor such as melanoma, head and neck, liver or kidney cancer.

The chain couples TRBV18 to TRBJ2-5; 7 nucleotides agree with TRBD2. V was clipped by 0 bases and J by 5 bases; unmatched bases: 3. CDR3 size: 14 residues. Germline CDR1 is KGHSH and CDR2 is LQKENI. The CDR3 is CASSPPGGLETQYF. CDR3 nucleotide sequence: TGTGCCAGCTCACCACCGGGGGGGTTGGAGACCCAGTACTTC.

The V gene is TRBV6-5, the J gene TRBJ1-1; D call uncertain. Germline V gene data show CDR1 as MNHEY and CDR2 as SVGAGI. This CDR3 has 13 amino acids. V was clipped by 5 bases and J by 4 bases, with 11 bases between them. DNA of the CDR3: TGTGCCAGCAGTCCCGGATGGTTCACTGAAGCTTTCTTT. Protein: CASSPGWFTEAFF.

As DNA, the CDR3 is TGTGCCAGCAGCTTATCGGGGCAAGAGACCCAGTACTTC. It yields the protein CASSLSGQETQYF. The V call is TRBV7-6, the J call TRBJ2-5; possible D gene TRBD2, 5 bases. With 2 bases removed from V and 2 bases from J, the gap between germline ends came to 6 bases. The CDR3 extends over 13 amino acids. Looked up from germline, CDR1 is SGHVS and CDR2 is FNYEAQ.

Here the CDR3 DNA reads TGCGCCAGCAGCCAATCTCTTCACAGGGATAGCAATCAGCCCCAGCATTTT. Protein product: CASSQSLHRDSNQPQHF. The J gene is TRBJ1-5, the V gene TRBV4-1, with D maybe TRBD1 (6 bases). Germline CDR1 is MGHRA and CDR2 is YSYEKL. The ends were cut back, 2 bases at V and 0 bases at J, with 14 bases in the middle. CDR3 length: 17 residues.